These T cell receptor beta chains were read from a single sample in a study of blood T cell repertoires in COVID-19. The method was immunoSEQ multiplex PCR; TCRdb's version includes in-frame clones alone and lacks a portion of them. The table records 200,000 to 300,000 clones, roughly 84% of them present only once. The specimen was peripheral blood. The origin of the receptors is a man aged 55 to 70 with acute or convalescent COVID-19. CDR3s include the opening cysteine and the closing phenylalanine or tryptophan. The order of the fields is CDR3 protein, J gene, V gene.

CDR3aa: CASSIDGSRAGVKGPQHF; j_gene: TRBJ1-5; v_gene: TRBV19
CDR3aa: CASSIARNTEAFF; j_gene: TRBJ1-1; v_gene: TRBV19
CDR3aa: CASSLKGALNTEAFF; j_gene: TRBJ1-1; v_gene: TRBV5-1
CDR3aa: CASTDLAVKEQFF; j_gene: TRBJ2-1; v_gene: TRBV19
CDR3aa: CASSLNPAKKNTEAFF; j_gene: TRBJ1-1; v_gene: TRBV18
CDR3aa: CASQGLAGQSDGYTF; j_gene: TRBJ1-2; v_gene: TRBV6-5
CDR3aa: CASSDSSSGGNKDGYTF; j_gene: TRBJ1-2; v_gene: TRBV6-4
CDR3aa: CASSSGGALDTQYF; j_gene: TRBJ2-3; v_gene: TRBV19
CDR3aa: CASSLEGQGVGDTQYF; j_gene: TRBJ2-3; v_gene: TRBV7-9
CDR3aa: CASSILAENTGELFF; j_gene: TRBJ2-2; v_gene: TRBV19
CDR3aa: CASSVRGRADTQYF; j_gene: TRBJ2-3; v_gene: TRBV9
CDR3aa: CASSWQQGGVGEKLFF; j_gene: TRBJ1-4; v_gene: TRBV5-1